Following are 14 T cell receptor beta chains from one sample sequenced in a study of early T cells in non-severe SARS-CoV-2 infection. TCRdb itself ran the 5' RACE reads through MiXCR, one entry per CDR3 protein. Among some 22,000 distinct CDR3 sequences listed, less than 5.5% were seen once. The specimen was whole blood. The source of these receptors is an adult who was a healthcare worker with PCR-confirmed SARS-CoV-2 infection or an uninfected control (not recorded which).

This clonotype was seen ten or more times. CDR3 in amino acids: CASSEGTSGGAVQFF. CDR3 bases: TGTGCCAGCAGTGAAGGGACTAGCGGGGGGGCCGTTCAGTTCTTC. This chain uses TRBV6-4 with TRBJ2-1; 16 positions match TRBD2. J gave up 13 bases and V 3 bases, and 6 bases lay outside the gene matches. CDR3 length: 15 amino acids. Germline V gene data show CDR1 as MRHNA and CDR2 as SNTAGT.

This clonotype was recorded many times. The rearrangement links TRBV11-3 to TRBJ2-3; D tentatively reads TRBD1 or TRBD2 (6 bases each). The ends were cut back, 3 bases at V and 0 bases at J, with 13 bases in the middle. The germline V gene encodes CDR1 SGHNT and CDR2 YENEEA. The CDR3 totals 16 residues. The CDR3 loop is CASSLSRGASTDTQYF. The CDR3 region has the DNA TGTGCCAGCAGCTTGTCGAGGGGGGCTAGCACAGATACGCAGTATTTT. The full variable domain, rest sourced from reference TRBV11-3 and TRBJ2-3, is EAGVVQSPRYKIIEKKQPVAFWCNPISGHNTLYWYLQNLGQGPELLIRYENEEAVDDSQLPKDRFSAERLKGVDSTLKIQPAELGDSAVYLCASSLSRGASTDTQYFGPGTRLTVL.

This clonotype has a handful of counts. The rearrangement joins TRBV7-3 to TRBJ1-5, with a weak D call TRBD1 (5 bases). This CDR3 comprises 13 residues. From germline, CDR1 is SGHTA and CDR2 FQGTGA. V was cut by 5 bases and J by 4 bases, with 9 bases left in between. The CDR3 reads CASSPGANQPQHF. Here the CDR3 DNA reads TGTGCCAGCAGCCCCGGGGCAAATCAGCCCCAGCATTTT.

This clonotype was detected a few times. The V and J genes are TRBV28 and TRBJ2-7, with 10 nucleotides matching TRBD1. This CDR3 is 18 amino acids long. CDR1 and CDR2 (germline): MDHEN, SYDVKM. V dropped 3 bases and J dropped 0; count of bases not matched to a gene: 11. For the CDR3, the DNA is TGTGCCAGCAGTTTGACAGGGGGCGGGGTCCTCAACTCCTACGAGCAGTACTTC. Encoded protein: CASSLTGGGVLNSYEQYF.

This clonotype has just a few counts. The chain is built from TRBV7-9 and TRBJ1-2; D uncertain. Germline V lookup: CDR1 SEHNR, CDR2 FQNEAQ (reference sequence). The CDR3 has 14 residues. The germline V and J ends were trimmed by 5 bases and 2 bases, with 12 bases remaining between them. CDR3 in amino acids: CASSLDPNNYGYTF. DNA for the CDR3: TGTGCCAGCAGCCTTGATCCAAACAACTATGGCTACACCTTC.

This clonotype was seen many times. The J gene is TRBJ2-1, the V gene TRBV11-2; D gene unclear. CDR1 SGHAT and CDR2 FQNNGV come from the germline V gene. Trimming took 5 bases from V and 8 from J, leaving 7 bases between them. The CDR3 covers 11 residues. CDR3 in amino acids: CASSPTDEQFF. In DNA, the CDR3 is TGTGCCAGCAGCCCTACCGATGAGCAGTTCTTC.

This clonotype was detected many times. V and J are TRBV12-3 or TRBV12-4 and TRBJ1-2, with 8 bases matching TRBD1. V shed 7 bases, J shed 0 bases, and the junction held 4 bases outside the gene matches. This CDR3 has 14 residues. CDR3 in DNA: TGTGCCAGCACCCCGACAGGGGCTAACTATGGCTACACCTTC. It specifies CASTPTGANYGYTF.

J is TRBJ2-7 and V is TRBV24-1; D remains ambiguous. V was clipped by 6 bases and J by 2 bases, with 7 bases between them. The germline V gene has CDR1 KGHDR and CDR2 SFDVKD. The CDR3 runs 12 residues. In nucleotides, the CDR3 is TGTGCCACCAGTCAACAGACCTACGAGCAGTACTTC. As protein: CATSQQTYEQYF.

The V gene is TRBV12-3 or TRBV12-4, the J gene TRBJ2-2; D not resolved. CDR3 length: 13 residues. V was pared by 7 bases and J by 9 bases, with 15 bases between. The CDR3 reads CASTLRPSRELFF. The DNA for the CDR3 is TGTGCCAGCACCCTAAGACCCTCCAGGGAGCTGTTTTTT.

The chain recombines TRBV10-1 with TRBJ2-1; 9 bases line up with TRBD1. The CDR3 totals 15 residues. J was trimmed by 10 bases and V by 10 bases; bases with no gene match: 17. Germline V gives CDR1 WNHNN, CDR2 SYGVQD (reference sequence). CDR3 nucleotides: TGCGCCACCACAACCGGGACAGGGAGTTCGGGAGAGCAGTTCTTC. Its protein is CATTTGTGSSGEQFF.

This clonotype was recorded a few times. The J gene is TRBJ2-5, the V gene TRBV10-3; TRBD1 matches at 7 bases. The CDR3 is 11 residues long. Per germline, CDR1 ENHRY and CDR2 SYGVKD. Unmatched junction bases numbered 3, after V lost 11 bases and J lost 3 bases. The CDR3 region is CAPGTEETQYF. The CDR3 DNA sequence: TGTGCCCCGGGGACAGAAGAGACCCAGTACTTC.

Only a few counts were recorded for this clonotype. V usage is TRBV20-1 and J usage is TRBJ2-3; weak D call: TRBD2 (7 bases). Germline CDR1 and CDR2: DFQATT and SNEGSKA (reference sequence). CDR3 size: 14 residues. DNA for the CDR3: TGCAGCGACAGGCCTAGCGGCCACACAGATACGCAGTATTTT. Protein product: CSDRPSGHTDTQYF.

This clonotype was counted many times. The CDR3 spells CASNDAGLQETQYF. The CDR3 DNA reads TGTGCCAGCAACGATGCAGGGTTGCAAGAGACCCAGTACTTC. The chain uses TRBV7-9 and TRBJ2-5, with D maybe TRBD1 (5 bases). V was cut by 7 bases and J by 2 bases, with 14 bases left in between. The CDR3 loop spans 14 amino acids. Germline V gene lookup returns CDR1 SEHNR and CDR2 FQNEAQ (reference sequence).

This clonotype occurred many times. V gene TRBV27 combines with J gene TRBJ2-2; the D is unclear. This CDR3 spans 15 amino acids. From germline, CDR1 is MNHEY and CDR2 SMNVEV (reference sequence). V shed 7 bases and J shed 0 bases, with 12 bases lying between them. CDR3 sequence: CASKVHLANTGELFF. CDR3 sequence (DNA): TGTGCCAGCAAAGTCCACCTCGCGAACACCGGGGAGCTGTTTTTT.